This T cell receptor (beta chain) was identified in a study of radiation and T cells in renal cell carcinoma. Study-wide points: Pretreatment tumor biopsies were lacking, so baseline clonotypes are unknown.

Generated by immunoSEQ multiplex PCR, the TCRdb table keeps only in-frame clones and is missing some. The table has around 130,000 clones, 85% to 90% seen once. The sample's time point: blood 2 weeks post-SBRT. The treatment denotes: 15 Gy SBRT to primary tumor, nephrectomy 4 weeks later. Trimming pared 5 bases from V and 3 bases from J, leaving 20 bases between. The CDR3 runs 16 residues. The germline gives CDR1 SGHAT, CDR2 FQNNGV. A remark on this clone: Its target is unknown.

V and J are TRBV11-2 and TRBJ2-7, with a tentative D call TRBD1 (5 bases). This TCR was sampled from a woman aged 65 to 85 with renal cell carcinoma. The sequencing used blood, collected from a patient whose treatment included radiotherapy and nephrectomy. CDR3: CASSHTVGRLDYEQYF. DNA for the CDR3: TGTGCCAGCAGCCACACCGTGGGGCGGTTAGACTACGAGCAGTACTTC.